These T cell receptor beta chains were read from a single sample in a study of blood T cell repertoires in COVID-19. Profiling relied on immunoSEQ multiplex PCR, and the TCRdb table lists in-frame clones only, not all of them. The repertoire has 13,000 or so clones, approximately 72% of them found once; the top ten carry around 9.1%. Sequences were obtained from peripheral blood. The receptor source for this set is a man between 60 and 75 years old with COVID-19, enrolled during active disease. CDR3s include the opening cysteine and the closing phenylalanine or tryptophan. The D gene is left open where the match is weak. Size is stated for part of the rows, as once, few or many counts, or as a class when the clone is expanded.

TGCGCCAGCAGCCTGGGACAGGGTGATGGGACCAATGAGCAGTTCTTC,CASSLGQGDGTNEQFF,TRBD1,TRBV4-1,once,TRBJ2-1
TGTGCCAGCAGTCCCCGACAGGACCGGTTTCCGTATCTAGCCAAAAACATTCAGTACTTC,CASSPRQDRFPYLAKNIQYF,-,TRBV6-2/TRBV6-3,-,TRBJ2-4
TGCGCCAGCAGCCACGGACAGGGGGCCGGTAATTCACCCCTCCACTTT,CASSHGQGAGNSPLHF,TRBD1,TRBV4-1,-,TRBJ1-6
TGTGCCAGCAGCTTTGCAAGAGGAGATACGCAGTATTTT,CASSFARGDTQYF,-,TRBV7-3,-,TRBJ2-3
TGTGCCAGCAAAGAAGGGGGAGTCGGCAATCAGCCCCAGCATTTT,CASKEGGVGNQPQHF,-,TRBV6-1,once,TRBJ1-5
TGTGCCAGCACCGCACAGACTAGCGAAGAGACCCAGTACTTC,CASTAQTSEETQYF,TRBD2,TRBV2,-,TRBJ2-5
TGTGCCATCAGTGAGTCTCAGCAGTGGACAGCTTACAATGAGCAGTTCTTC,CAISESQQWTAYNEQFF,-,TRBV10-3,once,TRBJ2-1
TGTGCCAGCAGCTTAGAGACAGGTGGCTATGGCTACACCTTC,CASSLETGGYGYTF,-,TRBV11-3,-,TRBJ1-2
TGTGCCAGCAGCCCCTCCCTTCTCAGGTCTAATGAAAAACTGTTTTTT,CASSPSLLRSNEKLFF,-,TRBV7-8,-,TRBJ1-4
TGTGCCAGCAGCCGAACTCTCGGGGGTGAAGCTTTCTTT,CASSRTLGGEAFF,-,TRBV11-2,-,TRBJ1-1
TGTGCCATCAGTGCCGGGACAGGGAGAGGCAATCAGCCCCAGCATTTT,CAISAGTGRGNQPQHF,TRBD1,TRBV10-3,few,TRBJ1-5
TGTGCCAGTAGTTCTCCTAGCGGGAGTCAAGTCAATGAGCAGTTCTTC,CASSSPSGSQVNEQFF,TRBD2,TRBV19,-,TRBJ2-1
TGTGCCAGCAGCCTCGGGCAGGGCTTCCACGAGCAGTACTTC,CASSLGQGFHEQYF,-,TRBV14,once,TRBJ2-7
TGTGCCAGCAGCCAAGAGAGAGGGGGAAGCTCCTATAATTCACCCCTCCACTTT,CASSQERGGSSYNSPLHF,-,TRBV3-1/TRBV3-2,-,TRBJ1-6
TGTGCCAGCTCACCGGGACAGGGCAACGAGCAGTACTTC,CASSPGQGNEQYF,TRBD1,TRBV18,-,TRBJ2-7
TGTGCCACCAGTACGGCAGATACGCAGTATTTT,CATSTADTQYF,-,TRBV24-1,-,TRBJ2-3
TGCAGCGTTGCGTCCGGACAGGCTTGGGAGACCCAGTACTTC,CSVASGQAWETQYF,TRBD1,TRBV29-1,-,TRBJ2-5
TGCGCCAGCAGCCAAGCCCTAGCGGCTAGCACAGATACGCAGTATTTT,CASSQALAASTDTQYF,TRBD2,TRBV4-3,-,TRBJ2-3
TGTGCCAGCAGCCACCTGGGGGCTAGCGGGCACAATGAGCAGTTCTTC,CASSHLGASGHNEQFF,TRBD2,TRBV4-2,-,TRBJ2-1
TGTGCCAGCAGCTTGGACTCCTTATACGAGCAGTACTTC,CASSLDSLYEQYF,-,TRBV5-4,-,TRBJ2-7
TGTGCCAGCCCAGGGGAGGGAGACGACACCGGGGAGCTGTTTTTT,CASPGEGDDTGELFF,-,TRBV18,-,TRBJ2-2
TGTGCCAGCAGTTACCAAGCGGGCCTTATACACGCTCAAGAGACCCAGTACTTC,CASSYQAGLIHAQETQYF,-,TRBV6-2/TRBV6-3,-,TRBJ2-5
TGTGCCAGCAGTGGGCGGTTGGGGGGGCTTGGCACAGATACGCAGTATTTT,CASSGRLGGLGTDTQYF,-,TRBV2,once,TRBJ2-3
TGTGCCTGGAGAGATCCCAGGGGCTCTGGAAACACCATATATTTT,CAWRDPRGSGNTIYF,-,TRBV30,-,TRBJ1-3
TGTGCCAGCTCCCCCGGAGGGCAGAGCGAGACCCAGTACTTC,CASSPGGQSETQYF,-,TRBV18,-,TRBJ2-5
TGTGCCAGCAGCACCGGGACAGGGGTCCTAAATGAGCAGTTCTTC,CASSTGTGVLNEQFF,TRBD1,TRBV7-2,-,TRBJ2-1
TGTGCCAGCAGTTACAGGACGGGAGACTACAATGAGCAGTTCTTC,CASSYRTGDYNEQFF,-,TRBV6-2/TRBV6-3,-,TRBJ2-1
TGTGCCAGCAGCTTAAGTGGCGGCAACACTGAAGCTTTCTTT,CASSLSGGNTEAFF,-,TRBV7-3,few,TRBJ1-1
TGCGCCAGCAGCCCGCGAGTAGCGGGAGTAGATACGCAGTATTTT,CASSPRVAGVDTQYF,TRBD2,TRBV5-1,-,TRBJ2-3
TGTGCCAGCAGCGCGAGGGAGCAGTACTTC,CASSAREQYF,-,TRBV2,-,TRBJ2-7
TGTGCCTGGAGTGTAACGGGGGGCAATCAGCCCCAGCATTTT,CAWSVTGGNQPQHF,-,TRBV30,-,TRBJ1-5
TGTGCCAGCAGTCCCACATACACTGAAGCTTTCTTT,CASSPTYTEAFF,-,TRBV28,-,TRBJ1-1
TGTGCCAGCAGCACCAAGACAGGGGACACTGAAGCTTTCTTT,CASSTKTGDTEAFF,TRBD1,TRBV7-9,few,TRBJ1-1
TGTGCCAGCAGCATTCGGTCCCCCGCTGTTAATGAGCAGTTCTTC,CASSIRSPAVNEQFF,-,TRBV27,-,TRBJ2-1
TGTGCCACCAGCCGGACAGGGGCGGTCGGGGAGACCCAGTACTTC,CATSRTGAVGETQYF,TRBD1,TRBV24-1,-,TRBJ2-5
TGTGCCAGCAGCCCCTCAGGGTCTGGAAACACCATATATTTT,CASSPSGSGNTIYF,-,TRBV3-1/TRBV3-2,once,TRBJ1-3
TGTGCCAGCAGTTTGAGGATTCTAGGCAATGAGCAGTTCTTC,CASSLRILGNEQFF,-,TRBV27,few,TRBJ2-1
TGCGCCAGCAGCCAAGAACTAGCGGGAGTAGCCGGGGAGCTGTTTTTT,CASSQELAGVAGELFF,TRBD2,TRBV4-3,-,TRBJ2-2
TGTGCCAGCAGCTTGGGCGGGACAGCTAACTATGGCTACACCTTC,CASSLGGTANYGYTF,TRBD1,TRBV5-4,once,TRBJ1-2
TGTGCCAGCAGCCGTACAGCCCTACCCAATTATGGCTACACCTTC,CASSRTALPNYGYTF,-,TRBV4-2,-,TRBJ1-2
TGTGCCACCAAGCTGGAGCTCAACACCGGGGAGCTGTTTTTT,CATKLELNTGELFF,-,TRBV15,medium-sized,TRBJ2-2
TGTGCCAGCAGCTTAGCGGGAATCGCCGGGGAGCTGTTTTTT,CASSLAGIAGELFF,-,TRBV11-3,-,TRBJ2-2